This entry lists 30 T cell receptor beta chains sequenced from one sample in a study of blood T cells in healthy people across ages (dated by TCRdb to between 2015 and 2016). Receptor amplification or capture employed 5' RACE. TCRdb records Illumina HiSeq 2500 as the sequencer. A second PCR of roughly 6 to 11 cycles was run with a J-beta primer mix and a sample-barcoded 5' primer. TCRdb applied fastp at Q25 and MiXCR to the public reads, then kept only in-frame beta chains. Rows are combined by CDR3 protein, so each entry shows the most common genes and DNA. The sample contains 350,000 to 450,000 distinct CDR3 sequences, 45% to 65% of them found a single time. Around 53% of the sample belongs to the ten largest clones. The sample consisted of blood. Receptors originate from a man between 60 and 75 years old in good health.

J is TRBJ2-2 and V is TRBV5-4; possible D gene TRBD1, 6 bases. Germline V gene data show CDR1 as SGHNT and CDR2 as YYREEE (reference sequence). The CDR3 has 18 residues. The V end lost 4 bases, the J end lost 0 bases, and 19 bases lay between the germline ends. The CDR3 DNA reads TGTGCCAGCAGCCCGCGCCGCACAGGGTTCGCGAACACCGGGGAGCTGTTTTTT. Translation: CASSPRRTGFANTGELFF.

In DNA, the CDR3 is TGCGCCAGCAGCTTTACATCTACGAGCGTCTCTGGGGCCAACGTCCTGACTTTC. Protein sequence: CASSFTSTSVSGANVLTF. The chain recombines TRBV5-1 with TRBJ2-6; D uncertain. The length of the CDR3 is 18 residues. Germline V gene lookup returns CDR1 SGHRS and CDR2 YFSETQ. The ends were cut back, 2 bases at V and 0 bases at J, with 15 bases in the middle.

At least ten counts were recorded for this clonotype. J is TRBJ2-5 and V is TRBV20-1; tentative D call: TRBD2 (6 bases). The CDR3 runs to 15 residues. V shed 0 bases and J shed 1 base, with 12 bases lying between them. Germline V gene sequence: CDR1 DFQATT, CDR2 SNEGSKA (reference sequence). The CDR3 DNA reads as TGCAGTGCTAGAGATTTTCGCGGGGCCCAAGAGACCCAGTACTTC. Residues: CSARDFRGAQETQYF.

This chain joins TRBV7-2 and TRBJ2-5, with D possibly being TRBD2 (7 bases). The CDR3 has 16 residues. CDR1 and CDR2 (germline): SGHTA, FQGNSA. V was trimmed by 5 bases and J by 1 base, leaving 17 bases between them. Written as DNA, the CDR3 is TGTGCCAGCAGCGAAGGGGGGCGGGGGCCCCAAGAGACCCAGTACTTC. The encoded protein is CASSEGGRGPQETQYF.

The CDR3, as DNA: TGTGCCACCAGCAGTGGGACGAACTATGGCTACACCTTC. It codes for CATSSGTNYGYTF. The J gene is TRBJ1-2, the V gene TRBV15; perhaps TRBD1 as D (5 bases). The CDR3 consists of 13 residues. Germline V gene lookup returns CDR1 LNHNV and CDR2 YYDKDF (reference sequence). Trimming took 3 bases from V and 2 from J, leaving 7 bases between them.

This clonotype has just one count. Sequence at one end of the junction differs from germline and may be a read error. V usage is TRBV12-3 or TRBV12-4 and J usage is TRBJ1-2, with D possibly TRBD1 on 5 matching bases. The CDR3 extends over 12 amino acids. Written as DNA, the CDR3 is TGTGCCGGCAGGGAGGGTAACTACGGCTACACCTTC. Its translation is CAGREGNYGYTF.

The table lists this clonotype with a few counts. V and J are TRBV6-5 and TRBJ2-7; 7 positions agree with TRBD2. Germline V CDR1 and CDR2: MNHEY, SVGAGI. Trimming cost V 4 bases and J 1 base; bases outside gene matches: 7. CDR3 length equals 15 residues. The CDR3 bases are TGTGCCAGCAGTTGGATGAGCGGGACTTCCTACGAGCAGTACTTC. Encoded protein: CASSWMSGTSYEQYF.

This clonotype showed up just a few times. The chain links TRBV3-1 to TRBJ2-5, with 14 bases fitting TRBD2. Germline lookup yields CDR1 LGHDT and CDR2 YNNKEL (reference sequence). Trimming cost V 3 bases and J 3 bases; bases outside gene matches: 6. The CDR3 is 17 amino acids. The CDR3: CASSQHGTSGGKETQYF. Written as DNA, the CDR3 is TGTGCCAGCAGCCAGCACGGGACTAGCGGGGGTAAAGAGACCCAGTACTTC.

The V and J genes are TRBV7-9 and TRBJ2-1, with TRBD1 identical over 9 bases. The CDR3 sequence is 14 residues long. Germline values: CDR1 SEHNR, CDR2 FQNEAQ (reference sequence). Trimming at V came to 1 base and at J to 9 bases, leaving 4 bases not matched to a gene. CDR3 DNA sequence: TGTGCCAGCAGCTTAGGGACAGGGGAGGGTGAGCAGTTCTTC. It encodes CASSLGTGEGEQFF.

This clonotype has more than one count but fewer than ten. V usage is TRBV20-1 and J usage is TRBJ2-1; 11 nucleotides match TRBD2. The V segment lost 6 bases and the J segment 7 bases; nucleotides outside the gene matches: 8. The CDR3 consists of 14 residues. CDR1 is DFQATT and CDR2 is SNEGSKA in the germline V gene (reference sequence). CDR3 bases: TGCAGTGCCCCGACTAGCGGGGCGGGGAATGAGCAGTTCTTC. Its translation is CSAPTSGAGNEQFF.

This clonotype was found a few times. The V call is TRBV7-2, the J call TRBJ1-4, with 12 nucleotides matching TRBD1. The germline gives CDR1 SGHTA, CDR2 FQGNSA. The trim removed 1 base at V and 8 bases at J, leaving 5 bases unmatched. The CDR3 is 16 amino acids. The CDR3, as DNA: TGTGCCAGCAGCTTAGGGGACAGGGGGCGAAGGGAAAAACTGTTTTTT. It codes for CASSLGDRGRREKLFF.

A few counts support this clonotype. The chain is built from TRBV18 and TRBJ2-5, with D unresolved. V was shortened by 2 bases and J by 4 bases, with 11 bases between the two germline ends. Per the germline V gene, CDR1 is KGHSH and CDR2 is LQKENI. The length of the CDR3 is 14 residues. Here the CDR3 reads CASSPGRSPETQYF. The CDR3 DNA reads TGTGCCAGCTCACCAGGACGGTCCCCAGAGACCCAGTACTTC.

The CDR3 here is CASSKGPCGANVLTF. CDR3 DNA: TGTGCCAGCAGCAAGGGACCCTGTGGGGCCAACGTCCTGACTTTC. This chain joins TRBV21-1 and TRBJ2-6; the table names TRBD1, a call not compared with the DNA. TRBV21-1 is marked as a pseudogene. This CDR3 comprises 15 residues.

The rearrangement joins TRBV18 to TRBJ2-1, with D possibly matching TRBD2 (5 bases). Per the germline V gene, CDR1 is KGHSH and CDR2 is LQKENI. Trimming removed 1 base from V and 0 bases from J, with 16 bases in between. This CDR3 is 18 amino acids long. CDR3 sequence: CASSPQGGRLSSYNEQFF. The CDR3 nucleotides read TGTGCCAGCTCACCACAAGGTGGACGACTATCCTCCTACAATGAGCAGTTCTTC.

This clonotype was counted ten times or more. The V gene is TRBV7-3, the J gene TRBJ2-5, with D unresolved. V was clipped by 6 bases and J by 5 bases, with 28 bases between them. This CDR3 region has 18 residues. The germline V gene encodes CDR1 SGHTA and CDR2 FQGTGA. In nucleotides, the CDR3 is TGTGCCAGCAGAGGTCGGCCACAAACGGCCCCCCACGCGGAGACCCAGTACTTC. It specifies CASRGRPQTAPHAETQYF. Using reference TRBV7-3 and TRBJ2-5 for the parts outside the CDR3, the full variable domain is GAGVSQTPSNKVTEKGKYVELRCDPISGHTALYWYRQSLGQGPEFLIYFQGTGAADDSGLPNDRFFAVRPEGSVSTLKIQRTERGDSAVYLCASRGRPQTAPHAETQYFGPGTRLLVL.

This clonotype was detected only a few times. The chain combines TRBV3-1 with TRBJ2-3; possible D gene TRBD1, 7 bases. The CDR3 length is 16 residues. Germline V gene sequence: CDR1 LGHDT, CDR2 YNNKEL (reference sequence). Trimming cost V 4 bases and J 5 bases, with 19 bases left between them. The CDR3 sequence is CASSPSAGGRGDTQYF. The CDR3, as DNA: TGTGCCAGCAGCCCCTCAGCAGGGGGGCGGGGAGATACGCAGTATTTT.

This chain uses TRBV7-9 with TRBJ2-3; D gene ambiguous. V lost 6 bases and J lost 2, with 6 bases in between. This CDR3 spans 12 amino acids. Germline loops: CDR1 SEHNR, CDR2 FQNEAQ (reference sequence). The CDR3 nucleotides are TGTGCCAGCAGACCTCTCACAGATACGCAGTATTTT. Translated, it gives CASRPLTDTQYF. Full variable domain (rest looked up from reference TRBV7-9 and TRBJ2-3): DTGVSQNPRHKITKRGQNVTFRCDPISEHNRLYWYRQTLGQGPEFLTYFQNEAQLEKSRLLSDRFSAERPKGSFSTLEIQRTEQGDSAMYLCASRPLTDTQYFGPGTRLTVL.

As DNA, the CDR3 is TGTGCCAGCAGTTACCAACCGGGCGAGCAGTACTTC. It specifies CASSYQPGEQYF. The rearrangement links TRBV6-6 to TRBJ2-5; D gene ambiguous. The J call may be wrong; the DNA end is better matched by TRBJ2-7. The germline gives CDR1 MNHNY, CDR2 SVGAGI (reference sequence). This CDR3 has 12 residues.

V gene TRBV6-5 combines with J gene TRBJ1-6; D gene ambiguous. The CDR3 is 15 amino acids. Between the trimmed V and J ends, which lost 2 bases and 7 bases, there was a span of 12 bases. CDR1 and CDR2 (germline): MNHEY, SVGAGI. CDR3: CASSYETVGNSPLHF. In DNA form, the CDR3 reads TGTGCCAGCAGTTACGAGACGGTTGGGAATTCACCCCTCCACTTT.

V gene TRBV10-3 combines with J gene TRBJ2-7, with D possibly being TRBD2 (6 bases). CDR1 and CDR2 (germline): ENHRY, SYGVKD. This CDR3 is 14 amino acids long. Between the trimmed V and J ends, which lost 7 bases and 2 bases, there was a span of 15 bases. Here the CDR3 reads CAINQDGRPYEQYF. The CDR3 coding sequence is TGTGCCATCAATCAGGACGGGAGACCCTACGAGCAGTACTTC.

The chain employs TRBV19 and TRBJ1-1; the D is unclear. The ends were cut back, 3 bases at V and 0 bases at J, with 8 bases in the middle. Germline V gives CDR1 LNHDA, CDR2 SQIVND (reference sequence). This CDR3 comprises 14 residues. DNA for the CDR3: TGTGCCAGTAGTATCCCCAGAATGAACACTGAAGCTTTCTTT. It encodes CASSIPRMNTEAFF.

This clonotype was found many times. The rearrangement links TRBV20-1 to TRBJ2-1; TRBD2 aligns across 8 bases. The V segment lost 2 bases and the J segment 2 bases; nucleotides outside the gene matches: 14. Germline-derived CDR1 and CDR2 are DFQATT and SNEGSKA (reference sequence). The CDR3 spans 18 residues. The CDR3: CSARRKPSLAGPYNEQFF. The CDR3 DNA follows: TGCAGTGCTAGACGAAAGCCCTCTCTAGCGGGCCCCTACAATGAGCAGTTCTTC.

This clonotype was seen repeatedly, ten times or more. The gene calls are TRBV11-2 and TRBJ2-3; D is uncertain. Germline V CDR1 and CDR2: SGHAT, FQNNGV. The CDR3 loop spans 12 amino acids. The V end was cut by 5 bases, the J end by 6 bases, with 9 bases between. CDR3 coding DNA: TGTGCCAGCAGCCTAGGCTTCGATACGCAGTATTTT. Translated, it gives CASSLGFDTQYF. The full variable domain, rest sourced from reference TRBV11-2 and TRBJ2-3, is EAGVAQSPRYKIIEKRQSVAFWCNPISGHATLYWYQQILGQGPKLLIQFQNNGVVDDSQLPKDRFSAERLKGVDSTLKIQPAKLEDSAVYLCASSLGFDTQYFGPGTRLTVL.

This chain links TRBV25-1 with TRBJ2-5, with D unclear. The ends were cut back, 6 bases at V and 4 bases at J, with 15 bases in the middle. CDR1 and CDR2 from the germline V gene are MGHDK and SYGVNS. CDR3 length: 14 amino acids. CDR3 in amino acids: CASSLGFLAETQYF. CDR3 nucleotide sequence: TGTGCCAGCAGCCTAGGGTTCTTGGCAGAGACCCAGTACTTC.

Here the CDR3 DNA reads TGCAGTGCCCTGGACAACCCCGACACAGATACGCAGTATTTT. Its protein product is CSALDNPDTDTQYF. This chain uses TRBV20-1 with TRBJ2-3; D perhaps matches TRBD1 (5 bases). The CDR3 sequence is 14 residues long. With 6 bases removed from V and 2 bases from J, the gap between germline ends came to 15 bases. Germline loops: CDR1 DFQATT, CDR2 SNEGSKA (reference sequence).

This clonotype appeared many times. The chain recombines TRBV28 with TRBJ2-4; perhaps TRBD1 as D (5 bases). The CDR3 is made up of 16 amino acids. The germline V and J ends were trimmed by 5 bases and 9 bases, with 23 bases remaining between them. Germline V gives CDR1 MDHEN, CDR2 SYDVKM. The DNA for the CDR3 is TGTGCCAGCAGTGTGGCGGAGAATCTCAAGGGGTTCATTCAGTACTTC. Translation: CASSVAENLKGFIQYF.

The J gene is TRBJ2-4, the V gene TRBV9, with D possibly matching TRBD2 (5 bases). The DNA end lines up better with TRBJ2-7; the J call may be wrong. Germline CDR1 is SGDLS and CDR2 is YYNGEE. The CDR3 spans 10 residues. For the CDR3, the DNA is TGTGCCTCCCGGAGGAACGAGCAGTACTTC. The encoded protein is CASRRNEQYF.

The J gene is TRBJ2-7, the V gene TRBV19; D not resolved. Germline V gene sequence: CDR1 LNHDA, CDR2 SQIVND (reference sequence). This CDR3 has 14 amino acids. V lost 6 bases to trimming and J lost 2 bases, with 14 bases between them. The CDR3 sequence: CASRRSGGPYEQYF. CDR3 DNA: TGTGCCAGTAGGAGGAGTGGCGGACCCTACGAGCAGTACTTC.

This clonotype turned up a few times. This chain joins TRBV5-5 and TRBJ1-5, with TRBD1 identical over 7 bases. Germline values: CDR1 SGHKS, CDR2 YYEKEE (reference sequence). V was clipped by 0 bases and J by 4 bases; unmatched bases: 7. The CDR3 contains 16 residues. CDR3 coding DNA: TGTGCCAGCAGCTTGGGTGACAGGGTGGTGAATCAGCCCCAGCATTTT. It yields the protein CASSLGDRVVNQPQHF.

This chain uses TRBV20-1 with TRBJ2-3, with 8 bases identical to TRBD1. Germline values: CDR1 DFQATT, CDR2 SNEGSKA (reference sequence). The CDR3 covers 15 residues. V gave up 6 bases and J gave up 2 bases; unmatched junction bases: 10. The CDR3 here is CSAPPSGGTTDTQYF. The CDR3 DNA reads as TGCAGTGCACCTCCTTCAGGGGGCACCACAGATACGCAGTATTTT.